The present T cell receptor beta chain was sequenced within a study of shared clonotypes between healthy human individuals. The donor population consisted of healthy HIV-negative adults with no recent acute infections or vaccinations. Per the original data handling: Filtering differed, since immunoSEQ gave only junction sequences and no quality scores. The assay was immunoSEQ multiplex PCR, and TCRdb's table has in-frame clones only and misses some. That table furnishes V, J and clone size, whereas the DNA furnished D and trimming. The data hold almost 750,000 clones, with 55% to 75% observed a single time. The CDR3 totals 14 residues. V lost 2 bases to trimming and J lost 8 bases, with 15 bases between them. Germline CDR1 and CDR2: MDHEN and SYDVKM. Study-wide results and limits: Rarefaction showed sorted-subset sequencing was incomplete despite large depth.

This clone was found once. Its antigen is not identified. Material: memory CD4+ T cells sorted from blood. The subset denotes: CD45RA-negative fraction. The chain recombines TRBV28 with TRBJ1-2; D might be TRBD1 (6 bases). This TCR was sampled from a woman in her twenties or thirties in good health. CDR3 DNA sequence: TGTGCCAGCAGTTTAGTGGGTCAGGGGAGGGGCTACACCTTC. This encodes CASSLVGQGRGYTF.